This TCR beta chain originates from a study of response to subunit inactivated influenza vaccine. Study conclusions and caveats: The study's authors posited that every seasonal influenza vaccination enlists few new T cells.

TCRdb independently ran MiXCR on the RT-PCR reads; one entry per CDR3 protein. The sample has about 780,000 distinct CDR3 sequences, about 18% seen once; the top ten hold roughly a tenth. As to this clonotype: Its target is not known.

This CDR3 has 13 residues. Trimming pared 3 bases from V and 3 bases from J, leaving 9 bases between. CDR1 is MGHDK and CDR2 is SYGVNS in the germline V gene. Sequences were derived from PBMCs from blood, sampled 4 to 6 days after vaccination. The gene calls are TRBV25-1 and TRBJ2-7; D might be TRBD1 or TRBD2, each matching 5 bases. The origin of this receptor is a man aged 50-59 years who received an inactivated influenza vaccine. This CDR3 reads CASSEGTGYEQYF. The DNA of the CDR3 is TGTGCCAGCAGTGAGGGGACGGGCTACGAGCAGTACTTC.